A single sample is the source of the 22 T cell receptor beta chains below, sequenced in a study of control samples from healthy donors and cancer patients. Clones were read by immunoSEQ multiplex PCR, and TCRdb kept only the in-frame ones, dropping some. The repertoire includes tens of thousands of clones, about nine tenths of them detected once, and more than 13% sits in the top ten. The sequenced sample consisted of PBMCs. The receptors were sampled from a man in his sixties with head and neck cancer.

The chain has TRBV15 and TRBJ2-1; a possible D gene is TRBD2 (6 bases). The V end lost 8 bases, the J end lost 5 bases, and 28 bases lay between the germline ends. The CDR3 is 18 amino acids. The V gene's germline CDR1 is LNHNV and CDR2 YYDKDF (reference sequence). CDR3 amino acids: CATGWEDGRYKINNEQFF. CDR3 coding DNA: TGTGCCACCGGGTGGGAGGATGGAAGATATAAAATAAACAATGAGCAGTTCTTC.

This clone was seen only once. V is TRBV28 and J is TRBJ2-7; D may be TRBD2 (5 bases). Germline lookup yields CDR1 MDHEN and CDR2 SYDVKM. The CDR3 is 18 amino acids. Trimming left V 1 base short and J 7 bases short, with 26 bases between. The CDR3 coding sequence is TGTGCCAGCAGTTTATTTCGTCGGGCAAGTCGGCGGGTTGAGGAGCAGTACTTC. It translates to CASSLFRRASRRVEEQYF.

The V and J genes are TRBV3-1 (or the pseudogene TRBV3-2) and TRBJ1-5; D gene unclear. CDR3 length: 15 amino acids. CDR1 is LGHDT and CDR2 is YNNKEL in the germline V gene (reference sequence). V was shortened by 0 bases and J by 4 bases, with 10 bases between the two germline ends. This chain's CDR3 is CASSQDPGANQPQHF. DNA of the CDR3: TGTGCCAGCAGCCAAGATCCAGGCGCAAATCAGCCCCAGCATTTT.

This clone was detected only once. As DNA, the CDR3 is TGCGCCAGCAGCTCGGGGACTAGCCAGGGGCGGCAAGAGACCCAGTACTTC. This gives the protein CASSSGTSQGRQETQYF. V is TRBV5-1 and J is TRBJ2-5; 9 bases align to TRBD2. CDR1 is SGHRS and CDR2 is YFSETQ in the germline V gene. The CDR3 has 17 amino acids. V gave up 3 bases and J gave up 2 bases; unmatched junction bases: 11.

CDR3 nucleotide sequence: TGTGCCAGCAGCCTGACAGAGAACACTGAAGCTTTCTTT. This gives the protein CASSLTENTEAFF. The chain combines TRBV11-1 with TRBJ1-1, with a possible D match to TRBD1 (5 bases). The CDR3 sequence is 13 residues long. The germline CDR1 and CDR2 sequences are SGHAT and FQDESV (reference sequence). Trimming pared 5 bases from V and 1 base from J, leaving 8 bases between.

The rearrangement links TRBV10-3 to TRBJ2-3, with D perhaps matching TRBD2 (6 bases). This CDR3 is built from 15 residues. Germline V gene sequence: CDR1 ENHRY, CDR2 SYGVKD. The V end lost 3 bases, the J end lost 4 bases, and 14 bases lay between the germline ends. The CDR3 sequence: CAISDFGGSADTQYF. CDR3 coding DNA: TGTGCCATCAGTGATTTTGGGGGGAGCGCAGATACGCAGTATTTT.

This chain uses TRBV7-9 with TRBJ1-1; D uncertain. Germline V gene lookup returns CDR1 SEHNR and CDR2 FQNEAQ (reference sequence). Trimming removed 5 bases from V and 3 bases from J, with 10 bases in between. This CDR3 has 13 amino acids. CDR3 amino acids: CASSRERDTEAFF. CDR3 bases: TGTGCCAGCAGCCGAGAACGAGACACTGAAGCTTTCTTT.

The gene calls are TRBV9 and TRBJ2-5; D gene unclear. V lost 0 bases, J lost 5 bases, and 11 bases lay in between. The CDR3 has 14 residues. The germline V gene has CDR1 SGDLS and CDR2 YYNGEE. CDR3 nucleotide sequence: TGTGCCAGCAGCGTAGCTACGGTTGGGGAGACCCAGTACTTC. It codes for CASSVATVGETQYF.

This chain joins TRBV27 and TRBJ2-1, with D tentatively TRBD2 (6 bases). CDR1 MNHEY and CDR2 SMNVEV come from the germline V gene (reference sequence). V was shortened by 1 base and J by 4 bases, with 14 bases between the two germline ends. This CDR3 region has 16 residues. Here the CDR3 reads CASSLYFGTGYNEQFF. The CDR3 nucleotides are TGTGCCAGCAGTTTATACTTCGGGACTGGGTACAATGAGCAGTTCTTC.

This chain uses TRBV5-1 with TRBJ2-1; the D gene could be TRBD1 or TRBD2 (7 bases each). Trimming shortened V by 2 bases and J by 8 bases, and 17 bases separated the two germline ends. Germline V gene data show CDR1 as SGHRS and CDR2 as YFSETQ. The CDR3 runs 15 residues. The DNA of the CDR3 is TGCGCCAGCAGCTTCGGCCAGGGGGGGAACGATGAGCAGTTCTTC. This translates into CASSFGQGGNDEQFF.

The chain employs TRBV3-1 (or the pseudogene TRBV3-2) and TRBJ1-1; D uncertain. Germline V gene data show CDR1 as LGHDT and CDR2 as YNNKEL (reference sequence). This CDR3 has 14 residues. Trimming took 4 bases from V and 2 from J, leaving 11 bases between them. The DNA for the CDR3 is TGTGCCAGCAGCCTTAACAACAGAAACACTGAAGCTTTCTTT. Encoded protein: CASSLNNRNTEAFF.

This clone has just a few counts. The chain joins TRBV7-3 to TRBJ1-2; D is perhaps TRBD1 (5 bases). Germline V gene sequence: CDR1 SGHTA, CDR2 FQGTGA. The V end was cut by 4 bases, the J end by 2 bases, with 8 bases between. There are 13 residues in the CDR3. The CDR3 sequence: CASSYGQNYGYTF. DNA for the CDR3: TGTGCCAGCAGCTACGGACAAAACTATGGCTACACCTTC.

This clone showed up just a few times. The V gene is TRBV23-1, the J gene TRBJ1-3, with a weak D call TRBD1 (5 bases). TRBV23-1 is designated an ORF whose function remains uncertain. The CDR3 covers 13 residues. With 8 bases removed from V and 3 bases from J, the gap between germline ends came to 11 bases. CDR3 residues: CASPGGDGNTIYF. In DNA form, the CDR3 reads TGCGCCAGCCCGGGAGGGGATGGAAACACCATATATTTT.

The table lists this clone with a few counts. This chain connects TRBV7-2 to TRBJ2-3; TRBD2 agrees at 7 bases. The CDR3 has 15 residues. Trimming at V came to 6 bases and at J to 0 bases, leaving 6 bases not matched to a gene. Per the germline V gene, CDR1 is SGHTA and CDR2 is FQGNSA. The CDR3 loop reads CASSWDGGSTDTQYF. CDR3 in DNA: TGTGCCAGCAGTTGGGACGGGGGGAGCACAGATACGCAGTATTTT. The variable domain in full, with the rest retrieved from reference TRBV7-2 and TRBJ2-3, is GAGVSQSPSNKVTEKGKDVELRCDPISGHTALYWYRQSLGQGLEFLIYFQGNSAPDKSGLPSDRFSAERTGGSVSTLTIQRTQQEDSAVYLCASSWDGGSTDTQYFGPGTRLTVL.

The rearrangement uses TRBV3-1 (or the pseudogene TRBV3-2) and TRBJ2-1; TRBD2 matches at 10 bases. V trimming: 0 bases; J trimming: 6 bases; junction bases outside the gene matches: 14. CDR1 and CDR2 from the germline V gene are LGHDT and YNNKEL (reference sequence). The CDR3 runs to 19 residues. Written as DNA, the CDR3 is TGTGCCAGCAGCCAAGATTCCTGGTTAGCGGGAGGCTCGGGCAATGAGCAGTTCTTC. Its translation: CASSQDSWLAGGSGNEQFF.

The gene calls are TRBV9 and TRBJ2-5; TRBD1 aligns across 8 bases. Germline V CDR1 and CDR2: SGDLS, YYNGEE. The CDR3 has 14 residues. The V and J ends lost 3 bases and 2 bases, in that order; junction bases with no gene match: 3. The CDR3 bases are TGTGCCAGCAGCGCTCGACAGGGGCAAGAGACCCAGTACTTC. The encoded protein is CASSARQGQETQYF.

The chain links TRBV30 to TRBJ1-6; 8 nucleotides agree with TRBD1. J gave up 5 bases and V 0 bases, and 3 bases lay outside the gene matches. The CDR3 loop spans 15 amino acids. CDR1 is GTSNPN, CDR2 SVGIG, per germline (reference sequence). In nucleotides, the CDR3 is TGTGCCTGGAGTGTATTGACAGGGGATAATTCACCCCTCCACTTT. Residues: CAWSVLTGDNSPLHF.

CDR3 residues: CASSDGVAEQYF. CDR3 sequence (DNA): TGTGCCAGCAGTGATGGGGTCGCCGAGCAGTACTTC. V gene TRBV25-1 combines with J gene TRBJ2-7; no definite D call. The germline V gene has CDR1 MGHDK and CDR2 SYGVNS. V lost 3 bases, J lost 6 bases, and 9 bases lay in between. This CDR3 has 12 amino acids.

The chain recombines TRBV5-4 with TRBJ2-7; D not resolved. The germline gives CDR1 SGHNT, CDR2 YYREEE (reference sequence). The V gene lost 1 base and the J gene lost 0 bases, with 8 bases spanning the gap. The CDR3 consists of 14 residues. DNA for the CDR3: TGTGCCAGCAGCTTGTACAGCAGCTCCTACGAGCAGTACTTC. Residues: CASSLYSSSYEQYF. Full variable domain (rest looked up from reference TRBV5-4 and TRBJ2-7): ETGVTQSPTHLIKTRGQQVTLRCSSQSGHNTVSWYQQALGQGPQFIFQYYREEENGRGNFPPRFSGLQFPNYSSELNVNALELDDSALYLCASSLYSSSYEQYFGPGTRLTVT.

The gene calls are TRBV6-2 or TRBV6-3 and TRBJ2-3; 7 bases map to TRBD1. CDR1 is MNHEY, CDR2 SVGEGT, per germline. The ends lost 6 bases at V and 0 bases at J; junction bases unmatched: 15. CDR3 length: 18 residues. CDR3 bases: TGTGCCAGCAGCAAGGGGGCAAGGGCTAGAACTAGCACAGATACGCAGTATTTT. Protein: CASSKGARARTSTDTQYF.

The chain couples TRBV7-3 to TRBJ2-3; D may be TRBD1 or TRBD2 (6 bases each). The V and J ends lost 2 bases and 1 base respectively, with 16 bases between them. The CDR3 totals 17 residues. In germline, CDR1 is SGHTA, CDR2 FQGTGA. This CDR3 is CASSLRPRGLGTDTQYF. The CDR3 bases are TGTGCCAGCAGCTTACGTCCCCGGGGGCTCGGCACAGATACGCAGTATTTT.

The chain employs TRBV7-2 and TRBJ1-4, with 9 bases aligning to TRBD1. The CDR3 sequence is 14 residues long. The J segment lost 7 bases and the V segment lost 4 bases, leaving 4 bases of the junction unmatched. Germline V CDR1 and CDR2: SGHTA, FQGNSA. CDR3 sequence reads: CASSSGTGTEKLFF. CDR3 nucleotide sequence: TGTGCCAGCAGCTCCGGGACAGGGACTGAAAAACTGTTTTTT.